The rows below give T cell receptor beta chains drawn from one sample of a study of T cell responses to AZD1222 COVID-19 vaccine. Sequenced by immunoSEQ multiplex PCR; TCRdb stores in-frame clones only, minus some. The table shows some 150,000 clones, with approximately 92% occurring only once. The starting material was peripheral blood, obtained 28 days after the second AZD1222 dose. Receptors originate from an adult who received the AZD1222 COVID-19 vaccine. CDR3s include the opening cysteine and the closing phenylalanine or tryptophan. A D gene is named only where the DNA matches it firmly. Some rows mark clone size as missing; the rest say once, few, many or name a class of expanded clone.

j_call v_call d_call clone_size cdr3_nt cdr3_aa
TRBJ1-2 TRBV5-1 NA NA TGCGCCAGCAGCTTACGGGGGGATGGCTACACCTTC CASSLRGDGYTF
TRBJ1-2 TRBV7-9 NA NA TGTGCCAGCAGCTTACCATTCGCAGGAGACCGCTATGGCTACACCTTC CASSLPFAGDRYGYTF
TRBJ2-7 TRBV9 TRBD1 NA TGTGCCAGCAGCGTAGGAGGGGACAGCTCCTACGAGCAGTACTTC CASSVGGDSSYEQYF
TRBJ2-1 TRBV18 NA NA TGTGCCAGCTCACCGGGCGGGTACAATGAGCAGTTCTTC CASSPGGYNEQFF
TRBJ2-5 TRBV6-5 NA once TGTGCCAGCAGGCTGGCGCCATCCCAAGAGACCCAGTACTTC CASRLAPSQETQYF
TRBJ2-1 TRBV27 TRBD1 NA TGTGCCAGCAGTCCCATACAGGGGTACAATGAGCAGTTCTTC CASSPIQGYNEQFF
TRBJ2-1 TRBV4-2 NA NA TGTGCCAGCAGCCAAGGACGGTCTAGCGACGATGAGCAGTTCTTC CASSQGRSSDDEQFF
TRBJ1-1 TRBV7-9 NA NA TGTGCCAGCAGCTCTGACACTGAAGCTTTCTTT CASSSDTEAFF
TRBJ1-1 TRBV25-1 NA once TGTGCCAGCAGTGAATTATTAGGGGCGGACATGAACACTGAAGCTTTCTTT CASSELLGADMNTEAFF
TRBJ2-7 TRBV6-6 TRBD2 NA TGTGCCAGCAGTCCAACTGGGCTAGCGGGAGTGTACGAGCAGTACTTC CASSPTGLAGVYEQYF
TRBJ1-2 TRBV4-1 NA once TGCGCCAGCAGCCCTTACTCCTCCGACAGAACTAACTATGGCTACACCTTC CASSPYSSDRTNYGYTF
TRBJ2-2 TRBV13 NA medium-sized TGTGCCAGCAGCTTTCTGGCGGCACCGAACACCGGGGAGCTGTTTTTT CASSFLAAPNTGELFF
TRBJ2-7 TRBV5-4 TRBD2 NA TGTGCCAGCAGCCCCACTAGCGCTCCCTACGAGCAGTACTTC CASSPTSAPYEQYF
TRBJ2-1 TRBV5-4 TRBD1 NA TGTGCTGTCACTGGTGCGGACAGGGTTGTCAATGAGCAGTTCTTC CAVTGADRVVNEQFF
TRBJ2-1 TRBV30 NA once TGTGCCTGGAATTCCGGGGTAGGGCGTAATGAGCAGTTCTTC CAWNSGVGRNEQFF
TRBJ2-3 TRBV5-6 NA NA TGTGCCAGCAGCTGGTCCCTGGCAGATACGCAGTATTTT CASSWSLADTQYF
TRBJ1-1 TRBV5-1 NA NA TGCGCCAGCAGCTTGGCCGGCAGGGAGCGAAGGTCTTTCTTT CASSLAGRERRSFF
TRBJ2-7 TRBV7-8 NA NA TGTGCCAGCAGCCGTCAGACAGATCCTACGGAGCAGTACTTC CASSRQTDPTEQYF
TRBJ1-4 TRBV3-1/TRBV3-2 NA NA TGTGCCAGCAGCCAAGGGCAAGGGGCGGTTGAAAAACTGTTTTTT CASSQGQGAVEKLFF
TRBJ1-2 TRBV27 TRBD1 NA TGTGCCAGCAGCCGGGGACAGTCTAACTATGGCTACACCTTC CASSRGQSNYGYTF
TRBJ2-7 TRBV5-4 TRBD1 NA TGTGCCAGCAGCTCGACAGGGACCCAAGACGAGCAGTACTTC CASSSTGTQDEQYF
TRBJ1-1 TRBV19 NA NA TGTGCCAGTAGTGAGCCACCAGACACTGAAGCTTTCTTT CASSEPPDTEAFF